What follows is one T cell receptor (beta chain) and its context. A single record per CDR3 protein comes from TCRdb applying MiXCR to the 5' RACE reads. The sample shows 500,000 or so distinct CDR3 sequences, about 20% of them seen only once. The CDR3 is 13 amino acids. Germline V CDR1 and CDR2: LNHDA, SQIVND (reference sequence). V lost 8 bases, J lost 8 bases, and 16 bases lay in between. This sample was taken from a study of identical twins. These sequences were also reported in another study, on T cells expressing NK-cell markers. That source adds: Sequencing covered eight donors, seven HCMV-seropositive and one seronegative. There were several donors in whom these clonotypes also led the CD3+CD56-NKG2C+ fraction.

Sequenced: CD4+ T cells sorted from blood. This sequence joins TRBV19 and TRBJ2-1; D is possibly TRBD2 (5 bases). The receptor was isolated from a woman between 18 and 29 years old in good health. As DNA, the CDR3 is TGTGCCAGTCACCTCACTAGTCCCGATGAGCAGTTCTTC. As protein: CASHLTSPDEQFF.